These T cell receptor beta chains were read from a single sample in a study of blood T cell repertoires in COVID-19. Sequencing used immunoSEQ multiplex PCR; TCRdb keeps in-frame clones, though not all of them. The table includes roughly 250,000 clones, around nine tenths detected once. Sample: PBMCs or T cells enriched from blood (not recorded which). Source of these receptors: a woman aged 45-65 years who had recovered from COVID-19. Both conserved end residues are part of each CDR3. The order of the fields is J gene, V gene, clone size, D gene, CDR3 protein, CDR3 DNA. A D gene is named only where the DNA matches it firmly. Clone size appears in some rows only: once, few, many, or a class for an expanded clone.

J gene: TRBJ1-4
V gene: TRBV6-1
clone size: .
D gene: .
CDR3 protein: CASSDRDEKLFF
CDR3 DNA: TGTGCCAGCAGTGACAGGGATGAAAAACTGTTTTTT

J gene: TRBJ1-1
V gene: TRBV7-9
clone size: .
D gene: .
CDR3 protein: CASSLRQDSLAFF
CDR3 DNA: TGTGCCAGCAGCTTACGGCAGGACAGTCTCGCTTTCTTT

J gene: TRBJ1-1
V gene: TRBV7-2
clone size: few
D gene: TRBD1
CDR3 protein: CASSLAPGGYEAFF
CDR3 DNA: TGTGCCAGCAGCTTAGCTCCAGGGGGCTATGAAGCTTTCTTT

J gene: TRBJ2-6
V gene: TRBV4-3
clone size: few
D gene: .
CDR3 protein: CASSQDKSSGANVLTF
CDR3 DNA: TGCGCCAGCAGCCAAGACAAGAGCTCTGGGGCCAACGTCCTGACTTTC

J gene: TRBJ2-1
V gene: TRBV7-2
clone size: .
D gene: TRBD1
CDR3 protein: CASSKDRGGYNEQFF
CDR3 DNA: TGTGCCAGCAGCAAGGACAGGGGGGGCTACAATGAGCAGTTCTTC

J gene: TRBJ2-3
V gene: TRBV10-3
clone size: .
D gene: TRBD2
CDR3 protein: CAIRPASGGTDTQYF
CDR3 DNA: TGTGCCATCAGACCGGCTAGCGGAGGCACAGATACGCAGTATTTT

J gene: TRBJ1-3
V gene: TRBV18
clone size: few
D gene: .
CDR3 protein: CASSPSEDSGNTIYF
CDR3 DNA: TGTGCCAGCTCACCGTCGGAGGACTCTGGAAACACCATATATTTT

J gene: TRBJ2-3
V gene: TRBV10-2
clone size: .
D gene: TRBD2
CDR3 protein: CASSESWASGRTDTQYF
CDR3 DNA: TGCGCCAGCAGTGAGTCGTGGGCTAGCGGCCGCACAGATACGCAGTATTTT

J gene: TRBJ2-7
V gene: TRBV6-2/TRBV6-3
clone size: .
D gene: .
CDR3 protein: CASSYSNGQQYF
CDR3 DNA: TGTGCCAGCAGTTACTCGAATGGGCAGCAGTACTTC

J gene: TRBJ1-1
V gene: TRBV5-4
clone size: .
D gene: TRBD1
CDR3 protein: CASSPPGRGAEAFF
CDR3 DNA: TGTGCCAGCAGCCCACCGGGCAGGGGGGCTGAAGCTTTCTTT

J gene: TRBJ1-2
V gene: TRBV5-4
clone size: .
D gene: .
CDR3 protein: CASSFSRASNYGYTF
CDR3 DNA: TGTGCCAGCAGCTTTAGCAGAGCGTCTAACTATGGCTACACCTTC

J gene: TRBJ1-1
V gene: TRBV7-3
clone size: once
D gene: .
CDR3 protein: CASSLTGGDGREAFF
CDR3 DNA: TGTGCCAGCAGCTTAACCGGAGGGGACGGGAGGGAAGCTTTCTTT

J gene: TRBJ2-1
V gene: TRBV9
clone size: once
D gene: .
CDR3 protein: CASSSLADNEQFF
CDR3 DNA: TGTGCCAGCAGCTCCCTAGCAGACAATGAGCAGTTCTTC

J gene: TRBJ1-2
V gene: TRBV28
clone size: few
D gene: TRBD1
CDR3 protein: CATKATGPNYGYTF
CDR3 DNA: TGTGCCACCAAGGCGACAGGGCCTAACTATGGCTACACCTTC

J gene: TRBJ1-5
V gene: TRBV19
clone size: .
D gene: .
CDR3 protein: CASSLNGGGQPQHF
CDR3 DNA: TGTGCCAGTAGTCTTAATGGGGGCGGTCAGCCCCAGCATTTT

J gene: TRBJ1-5
V gene: TRBV7-9
clone size: .
D gene: .
CDR3 protein: CASSLGESQHF
CDR3 DNA: TGTGCCAGCAGCTTAGGCGAGTCCCAGCATTTT

J gene: TRBJ2-1
V gene: TRBV18
clone size: .
D gene: TRBD2
CDR3 protein: CASSPSGLAGGTYNEQFF
CDR3 DNA: TGTGCCAGCTCACCTTCGGGACTAGCGGGAGGAACCTACAATGAGCAGTTCTTC

J gene: TRBJ1-6
V gene: TRBV27
clone size: once
D gene: TRBD1
CDR3 protein: CASRPGQGRNSPLHF
CDR3 DNA: TGTGCCAGCAGGCCGGGACAGGGGAGGAATTCACCCCTCCACTTT

J gene: TRBJ1-1
V gene: TRBV3-1/TRBV3-2
clone size: .
D gene: .
CDR3 protein: CASSPKGGNTEAFF
CDR3 DNA: TGTGCCAGCAGCCCAAAAGGCGGAAACACTGAAGCTTTCTTT

J gene: TRBJ1-5
V gene: TRBV28
clone size: .
D gene: .
CDR3 protein: CASREGNQPQHF
CDR3 DNA: TGTGCCAGCAGGGAGGGCAATCAGCCCCAGCATTTT

J gene: TRBJ2-4
V gene: TRBV28
clone size: .
D gene: .
CDR3 protein: CASLGEDKNIQYF
CDR3 DNA: TGTGCCAGCTTAGGGGAGGACAAAAACATTCAGTACTTC

J gene: TRBJ1-4
V gene: TRBV10-3
clone size: .
D gene: .
CDR3 protein: CAIRPQGNEKLFF
CDR3 DNA: TGTGCCATCAGGCCCCAGGGTAATGAAAAACTGTTTTTT

J gene: TRBJ2-1
V gene: TRBV11-3
clone size: .
D gene: TRBD2
CDR3 protein: CASSLIGSGSPNEQFF
CDR3 DNA: TGTGCCAGCAGCTTAATAGGTAGCGGGAGTCCCAATGAGCAGTTCTTC

J gene: TRBJ2-7
V gene: TRBV7-9
clone size: once
D gene: .
CDR3 protein: CASSVSYEQYF
CDR3 DNA: TGTGCCAGCAGCGTATCCTACGAGCAGTACTTC

J gene: TRBJ2-7
V gene: TRBV7-2
clone size: .
D gene: .
CDR3 protein: CASSLGGRGDEQYF
CDR3 DNA: TGTGCCAGCAGCTTAGGGGGCAGGGGAGACGAGCAGTACTTC

J gene: TRBJ2-3
V gene: TRBV19
clone size: .
D gene: TRBD2
CDR3 protein: CASSRRLAGELDTQYF
CDR3 DNA: TGTGCCAGTAGTCGACGACTAGCGGGAGAATTAGATACGCAGTATTTT

J gene: TRBJ1-1
V gene: TRBV3-1/TRBV3-2
clone size: .
D gene: .
CDR3 protein: CASSQGRWPQNTEAFF
CDR3 DNA: TGTGCCAGCAGCCAAGGCAGGTGGCCCCAGAACACTGAAGCTTTCTTT

J gene: TRBJ2-6
V gene: TRBV19
clone size: few
D gene: TRBD2
CDR3 protein: CASSIILAGASGANVLTF
CDR3 DNA: TGTGCCAGTAGTATCATACTAGCGGGAGCATCCGGGGCCAACGTCCTGACTTTC

J gene: TRBJ2-1
V gene: TRBV6-2/TRBV6-3
clone size: once
D gene: TRBD2
CDR3 protein: CASSRLLAENNEQFF
CDR3 DNA: TGTGCCAGCAGTAGACTACTAGCGGAAAACAATGAGCAGTTCTTC

J gene: TRBJ2-2
V gene: TRBV9
clone size: .
D gene: .
CDR3 protein: CASSVVEGRAGELFF
CDR3 DNA: TGTGCCAGCAGCGTAGTTGAGGGTCGCGCCGGGGAGCTGTTTTTT

J gene: TRBJ2-3
V gene: TRBV9
clone size: .
D gene: TRBD2
CDR3 protein: CASSVGVSGSSTDTQYF
CDR3 DNA: TGTGCCAGCAGCGTAGGGGTTAGCGGGAGTAGCACAGATACGCAGTATTTT

J gene: TRBJ2-3
V gene: TRBV28
clone size: .
D gene: .
CDR3 protein: CASSQTQADTQYF
CDR3 DNA: TGTGCCAGCAGTCAAACGCAGGCAGATACGCAGTATTTT

J gene: TRBJ2-1
V gene: TRBV2
clone size: .
D gene: .
CDR3 protein: CASSFLRNNEQFF
CDR3 DNA: TGTGCCAGCAGCTTTCTGCGCAACAATGAGCAGTTCTTC

J gene: TRBJ2-5
V gene: TRBV11-3
clone size: .
D gene: .
CDR3 protein: CASSLTVQETQYF
CDR3 DNA: TGTGCCAGCAGCTTAACAGTGCAAGAGACCCAGTACTTC

J gene: TRBJ2-5
V gene: TRBV2
clone size: .
D gene: .
CDR3 protein: CASLGLGETQYF
CDR3 DNA: TGTGCCAGCCTGGGCCTGGGAGAGACCCAGTACTTC